This TCR beta chain came from a study of identical twins. MiXCR, applied by TCRdb to the 5' RACE reads, yields one record per CDR3 protein. This sample has 150,000 or so distinct CDR3 sequences, with under 4.5% found just once. Study-level results: Cord blood beta clonotypes that were abundant carried fewer insertions, and memory repertoires showed no such trend.

CDR1 is MRHNA, CDR2 SNTAGT, per germline. The CDR3 spans 14 residues. V lost 5 bases and J lost 7; bases outside the gene matches: 10. This clonotype has ten or more counts. Its antigen is not identified. The chain employs TRBV6-4 and TRBJ1-2, with TRBD1 identical over 7 bases. Sequencing was carried out using memory T cells sorted from blood. This receptor was taken from a man aged 18 to 35 in good health. CDR3 in DNA: TGTGCCAGCAGTCCGCAGACAGGGCCAGGTGGCTACACCTTC. Residues: CASSPQTGPGGYTF.